The rows below give T cell receptor beta chains drawn from one sample of a study of blood T cell repertoires in COVID-19. Sequencing was performed with immunoSEQ multiplex PCR; in TCRdb, only in-frame clones are kept and a portion is missing. The sample lists about 360,000 clones, more than 70% seen once, with around 3% in the top ten. Sample: peripheral blood. All receptors come from a man aged 30 to 39 with active or convalescent COVID-19. CDR3s include the opening cysteine and the closing phenylalanine or tryptophan. The D gene is left open where the match is weak. Clone size is given for some rows only: seen once, a few or many times, or a class if the clone is expanded.

clone size: NA; V gene: TRBV9; J gene: TRBJ1-5; D gene: TRBD1; CDR3 DNA: TGTGCCAGCAGCCCCGGGACAGGCAACAATCAGCCCCAGCATTTT; CDR3 protein: CASSPGTGNNQPQHF
clone size: NA; V gene: TRBV7-2; J gene: TRBJ2-5; D gene: NA; CDR3 DNA: TGTGCCAGCAGCTCCCGGACTCCTCAAGAGACCCAGTACTTC; CDR3 protein: CASSSRTPQETQYF
clone size: NA; V gene: TRBV7-9; J gene: TRBJ2-2; D gene: NA; CDR3 DNA: TGTGCCAGCAGCTTAGAGCGGGGGGAGCTGTTTTTT; CDR3 protein: CASSLERGELFF
clone size: NA; V gene: TRBV28; J gene: TRBJ2-7; D gene: NA; CDR3 DNA: TGTGCCAGCAGTTTTTCCTCCGGTGTGGCCTACGAGCAGTACTTC; CDR3 protein: CASSFSSGVAYEQYF
clone size: NA; V gene: TRBV15; J gene: TRBJ2-1; D gene: NA; CDR3 DNA: TGTGCCACCAGCAGTCTAGCGAACAATGAGCAGTTCTTC; CDR3 protein: CATSSLANNEQFF
clone size: NA; V gene: TRBV6-2/TRBV6-3; J gene: TRBJ2-5; D gene: TRBD2; CDR3 DNA: TGTGCCAGCAGTTACTCATGGCCTAGCGGAGAGACCCAGTACTTC; CDR3 protein: CASSYSWPSGETQYF
clone size: NA; V gene: TRBV10-3; J gene: TRBJ1-4; D gene: NA; CDR3 DNA: TGTGCCATCAGTGAGCCTGGCCTGCGGGGTGAAAAACTGTTTTTT; CDR3 protein: CAISEPGLRGEKLFF
clone size: NA; V gene: TRBV3-1/TRBV3-2; J gene: TRBJ1-2; D gene: NA; CDR3 DNA: TGTGCCAGCAGCCAAGGGGCAGCCTTGGGCTACACCTTC; CDR3 protein: CASSQGAALGYTF
clone size: NA; V gene: TRBV30; J gene: TRBJ1-5; D gene: NA; CDR3 DNA: TGTGCCTGGAGCCGACTCGGACAACTCAATCAGCCCCAGCATTTT; CDR3 protein: CAWSRLGQLNQPQHF
clone size: NA; V gene: TRBV5-4; J gene: TRBJ2-2; D gene: NA; CDR3 DNA: TGTGCCAGCAGTCCCCAGGGGCGGAACACCGGGGAGCTGTTTTTT; CDR3 protein: CASSPQGRNTGELFF
clone size: once; V gene: TRBV9; J gene: TRBJ1-2; D gene: NA; CDR3 DNA: TGTGCCAGTGAGGAGAGATCAGAAGGCTACACCTTC; CDR3 protein: CASEERSEGYTF
clone size: NA; V gene: TRBV20-1; J gene: TRBJ1-1; D gene: NA; CDR3 DNA: TGCAGTGCTAGTTACAGGAACACTGAAGCTTTCTTT; CDR3 protein: CSASYRNTEAFF
clone size: few; V gene: TRBV7-2; J gene: TRBJ2-3; D gene: NA; CDR3 DNA: TGTGCCAGCAGCTTACGGGTTAGTCCAGATACGCAGTATTTT; CDR3 protein: CASSLRVSPDTQYF
clone size: NA; V gene: TRBV15; J gene: TRBJ1-1; D gene: TRBD1; CDR3 DNA: TGTGCCACCAGCAGAGATATTGGTGCAGGGGGCCATGAAGCTTTCTTT; CDR3 protein: CATSRDIGAGGHEAFF
clone size: NA; V gene: TRBV4-1; J gene: TRBJ2-5; D gene: NA; CDR3 DNA: TGCGCCAGCAGCCAAGAGTCGACTGGTGGGACCCAGTACTTC; CDR3 protein: CASSQESTGGTQYF
clone size: NA; V gene: TRBV5-5; J gene: TRBJ1-5; D gene: NA; CDR3 DNA: TGTGCCAGCAGCTTGTCTCCGACAGGCAATCAGCCCCAGCATTTT; CDR3 protein: CASSLSPTGNQPQHF
clone size: NA; V gene: TRBV29-1; J gene: TRBJ1-1; D gene: NA; CDR3 DNA: TGCAGCGTTCAAAATTGGGGGGATACTGAAGCTTTCTTT; CDR3 protein: CSVQNWGDTEAFF
clone size: once; V gene: TRBV19; J gene: TRBJ1-2; D gene: TRBD1; CDR3 DNA: TGTGCCAGTAGTATAGTGCAGGGGGCCTGGGGCTACACCTTC; CDR3 protein: CASSIVQGAWGYTF
clone size: few; V gene: TRBV19; J gene: TRBJ1-5; D gene: NA; CDR3 DNA: TGTGCCAGTAGTATGGTGAAGGGGGACAATCAGCCCCAGCATTTT; CDR3 protein: CASSMVKGDNQPQHF
clone size: NA; V gene: TRBV12-3/TRBV12-4; J gene: TRBJ2-3; D gene: NA; CDR3 DNA: TGTGCCAGCAGTAAACCTGGGCCAGATACGCAGTATTTT; CDR3 protein: CASSKPGPDTQYF
clone size: NA; V gene: TRBV28; J gene: TRBJ1-5; D gene: NA; CDR3 DNA: TGTGCCAGCAGCGTACTTTCGGGGAATCAGCCCCAGCATTTT; CDR3 protein: CASSVLSGNQPQHF
clone size: NA; V gene: TRBV7-2; J gene: TRBJ1-4; D gene: TRBD1; CDR3 DNA: TGTGCCAGCAGCTTAGCGGGTGGGGCAGGGGGTGAAAAACTGTTTTTT; CDR3 protein: CASSLAGGAGGEKLFF
clone size: NA; V gene: TRBV6-6; J gene: TRBJ2-7; D gene: TRBD1; CDR3 DNA: TGTGCCAGCAGTCCGGGACAGGGACTTTACGAGCAGTACTTC; CDR3 protein: CASSPGQGLYEQYF
clone size: NA; V gene: TRBV5-1; J gene: TRBJ1-1; D gene: NA; CDR3 DNA: TGCGCCAGCAGCTTGGTGGGGCAGGATGAAGCTTTCTTT; CDR3 protein: CASSLVGQDEAFF
clone size: once; V gene: TRBV7-2; J gene: TRBJ2-3; D gene: TRBD2; CDR3 DNA: TGTGCCAGCAAGGAGACTAGCGGCGCAGATACGCAGTATTTT; CDR3 protein: CASKETSGADTQYF
clone size: NA; V gene: TRBV7-3; J gene: TRBJ1-3; D gene: NA; CDR3 DNA: TGTGCCAGCAGCTTCTGGACAGCCCGTACGAGGGGAAACACCATATATTTT; CDR3 protein: CASSFWTARTRGNTIYF
clone size: NA; V gene: TRBV5-4; J gene: TRBJ1-6; D gene: NA; CDR3 DNA: TGTGCCAGCAGCTTGGAGACAGGTGGTAATTCACCCCTCCACTTT; CDR3 protein: CASSLETGGNSPLHF
clone size: NA; V gene: TRBV7-9; J gene: TRBJ2-7; D gene: TRBD2; CDR3 DNA: TGTGCCAGCAGCCCGAGCGGGGGATTCTCCTACGAGCAGTACTTC; CDR3 protein: CASSPSGGFSYEQYF
clone size: few; V gene: TRBV19; J gene: TRBJ2-1; D gene: TRBD2; CDR3 DNA: TGTGCCAGTAGACCCAGCGGGAGCTCGGGGGAGCAGTTCTTC; CDR3 protein: CASRPSGSSGEQFF
clone size: NA; V gene: TRBV7-3; J gene: TRBJ2-1; D gene: NA; CDR3 DNA: TGTGCCAGCAGCTTCCCCGGGGGGCCCTCCTACAATGAGCAGTTCTTC; CDR3 protein: CASSFPGGPSYNEQFF
clone size: NA; V gene: TRBV9; J gene: TRBJ2-7; D gene: TRBD1; CDR3 DNA: TGTGCCAGCAGTCGGGGACAGGGGGAATTCTACGAGCAGTACTTC; CDR3 protein: CASSRGQGEFYEQYF
clone size: NA; V gene: TRBV7-3; J gene: TRBJ1-6; D gene: NA; CDR3 DNA: TGTGCCAGCAGCCGAGACAGGTCCCATTCACCCCTCCACTTT; CDR3 protein: CASSRDRSHSPLHF
clone size: NA; V gene: TRBV27; J gene: TRBJ2-1; D gene: NA; CDR3 DNA: TGTGCCAGCAGTTTTCTCTCGGGAATAACCTACAATGAGCAGTTCTTC; CDR3 protein: CASSFLSGITYNEQFF
clone size: NA; V gene: TRBV5-5; J gene: TRBJ1-2; D gene: NA; CDR3 DNA: TGTGCCAGCAGCTTGACCCAGGCTAACTATGGCTACACCTTC; CDR3 protein: CASSLTQANYGYTF
clone size: NA; V gene: TRBV7-3; J gene: TRBJ1-1; D gene: TRBD1; CDR3 DNA: TGTGCCAGCAGCTGGGACAGGGGCACGGAAGCTTTCTTT; CDR3 protein: CASSWDRGTEAFF
clone size: NA; V gene: TRBV28; J gene: TRBJ1-5; D gene: NA; CDR3 DNA: TGTGCCAGCATCCTGGGAGCTAGCAATCAGCCCCAGCATTTT; CDR3 protein: CASILGASNQPQHF
clone size: NA; V gene: TRBV3-1/TRBV3-2; J gene: TRBJ2-5; D gene: TRBD2; CDR3 DNA: TGTGCCAGCAGCCCGTTAATAGCGGGGGGGGAGGAGACCCAGTACTTC; CDR3 protein: CASSPLIAGGEETQYF
clone size: many; V gene: TRBV7-9; J gene: TRBJ1-2; D gene: NA; CDR3 DNA: TGTGCCAGCATCCACCGGACAGATCGAGCTAACTATGGCTACACCTTC; CDR3 protein: CASIHRTDRANYGYTF
clone size: NA; V gene: TRBV7-8; J gene: TRBJ1-5; D gene: NA; CDR3 DNA: TGTGCCAGCAGCTTAGATACAGGGAATCAGCCCCAGCATTTT; CDR3 protein: CASSLDTGNQPQHF
clone size: NA; V gene: TRBV4-1; J gene: TRBJ2-4; D gene: NA; CDR3 DNA: TGCGCCAGCAGCCAAGAGTGGGGGGACAGTGAAAAGGGTAACATTCAGTACTTC; CDR3 protein: CASSQEWGDSEKGNIQYF
clone size: NA; V gene: TRBV7-2; J gene: TRBJ1-2; D gene: NA; CDR3 DNA: TGTGCCAGCAGCTTAGCCCAAACTACTAACTATGGCTACACCTTC; CDR3 protein: CASSLAQTTNYGYTF
clone size: NA; V gene: TRBV6-5; J gene: TRBJ1-5; D gene: NA; CDR3 DNA: TGTGCCACCAGCGGTAGTTTCAATCAGCCCCAGCATTTT; CDR3 protein: CATSGSFNQPQHF
clone size: NA; V gene: TRBV4-3; J gene: TRBJ2-1; D gene: NA; CDR3 DNA: TGCGCCAGCAGCCAAGGAAATACATTTTACAATGAGCAGTTCTTC; CDR3 protein: CASSQGNTFYNEQFF
clone size: few; V gene: TRBV4-2; J gene: TRBJ2-1; D gene: NA; CDR3 DNA: TGTGCCAGCAGCCCTGTCAGCGGCTCCTACAATGAGCAGTTCTTC; CDR3 protein: CASSPVSGSYNEQFF
clone size: NA; V gene: TRBV5-5; J gene: TRBJ2-2; D gene: TRBD2; CDR3 DNA: TGTGCCAGCAGCTTGAGGCCGGCTAGCGGTTACACCGGGGAGCTGTTTTTT; CDR3 protein: CASSLRPASGYTGELFF
clone size: few; V gene: TRBV7-9; J gene: TRBJ1-4; D gene: NA; CDR3 DNA: TGTGCCAGCAGCTGGGGGACAACAACTAATGAAAAACTGTTTTTT; CDR3 protein: CASSWGTTTNEKLFF
clone size: NA; V gene: TRBV11-3; J gene: TRBJ1-1; D gene: TRBD1; CDR3 DNA: TGTGCCAGCAGCTTAAGGACCAGGGGGGACACTGAAGCTTTCTTT; CDR3 protein: CASSLRTRGDTEAFF
clone size: NA; V gene: TRBV5-1; J gene: TRBJ2-2; D gene: TRBD1; CDR3 DNA: TGCGCCAGCAGCTTGACAGGGGCCCGCACCGGGGAGCTGTTTTTT; CDR3 protein: CASSLTGARTGELFF
clone size: NA; V gene: TRBV30; J gene: TRBJ2-7; D gene: NA; CDR3 DNA: TGTGCCTGGAGCCTCCCCCCGGGACAAAACTACGAGCAGTACTTC; CDR3 protein: CAWSLPPGQNYEQYF
clone size: NA; V gene: TRBV5-8; J gene: TRBJ1-5; D gene: NA; CDR3 DNA: TGTGCCAGCAGCTTGGGAGGGGGACATCAGCCCCAGCATTTT; CDR3 protein: CASSLGGGHQPQHF
clone size: NA; V gene: TRBV7-8; J gene: TRBJ2-1; D gene: TRBD2; CDR3 DNA: TGTGCCAGCAGCCTAGCGGGTCTTCTACAGAATGAGCAGTTCTTC; CDR3 protein: CASSLAGLLQNEQFF
clone size: NA; V gene: TRBV30; J gene: TRBJ1-1; D gene: NA; CDR3 DNA: TGTGCCTGGTCGAGAGGTTCGACCACTGAAGCTTTCTTT; CDR3 protein: CAWSRGSTTEAFF
clone size: NA; V gene: TRBV30; J gene: TRBJ1-4; D gene: TRBD1; CDR3 DNA: TGTGCCTGGGGGGACAGCGCGACTAATGAAAAACTGTTTTTT; CDR3 protein: CAWGDSATNEKLFF
clone size: NA; V gene: TRBV9; J gene: TRBJ2-7; D gene: NA; CDR3 DNA: TGTGCCAGCAGCCCCTACCCTTCGGTGCAGTACTTC; CDR3 protein: CASSPYPSVQYF
clone size: NA; V gene: TRBV4-3; J gene: TRBJ2-7; D gene: TRBD1; CDR3 DNA: TGCGCCAGCAGCCAGTCCGGGACAGGGGGCTACGAGCAGTACTTC; CDR3 protein: CASSQSGTGGYEQYF
clone size: NA; V gene: TRBV6-2/TRBV6-3; J gene: TRBJ2-6; D gene: NA; CDR3 DNA: TGTGCCAGCAGCGGCGAGGTAACCCTGGGGGCCAACGTCCTGACTTTC; CDR3 protein: CASSGEVTLGANVLTF
clone size: NA; V gene: TRBV29-1; J gene: TRBJ1-2; D gene: NA; CDR3 DNA: TGCAGCGTTAGGGGGGGAGCATCTGACTATGGCTACACCTTC; CDR3 protein: CSVRGGASDYGYTF
clone size: NA; V gene: TRBV7-9; J gene: TRBJ2-1; D gene: NA; CDR3 DNA: TGTGCCAGCAGCCGCGGAATCGACAATGAGCAGTTCTTC; CDR3 protein: CASSRGIDNEQFF
clone size: NA; V gene: TRBV30; J gene: TRBJ2-5; D gene: NA; CDR3 DNA: TGTGCCTGGAGTGGGGGGGATCCGAAGACCCAGTACTTC; CDR3 protein: CAWSGGDPKTQYF
clone size: NA; V gene: TRBV7-3; J gene: TRBJ2-3; D gene: TRBD2; CDR3 DNA: TGTGCCAGCAGTCCGGGACTAGCTACAGATACGCAGTATTTT; CDR3 protein: CASSPGLATDTQYF